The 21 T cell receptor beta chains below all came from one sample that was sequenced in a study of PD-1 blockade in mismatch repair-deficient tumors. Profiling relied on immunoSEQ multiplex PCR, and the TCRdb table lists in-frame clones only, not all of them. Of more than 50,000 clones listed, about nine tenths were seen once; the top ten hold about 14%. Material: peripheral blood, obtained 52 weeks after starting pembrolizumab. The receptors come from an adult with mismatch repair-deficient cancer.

The CDR3 nucleotides are TGTGCCAGCAGCCACCCCCGGGACATCGATCAGCCCCAGCATTTT. Protein: CASSHPRDIDQPQHF. V usage is TRBV11-1 and J usage is TRBJ1-5; TRBD1 might be the D (6 bases). The CDR3 length is 15 residues. From germline, CDR1 is SGHAT and CDR2 FQDESV (reference sequence). Between the trimmed V and J ends, which lost 5 bases and 5 bases, there was a span of 16 bases.

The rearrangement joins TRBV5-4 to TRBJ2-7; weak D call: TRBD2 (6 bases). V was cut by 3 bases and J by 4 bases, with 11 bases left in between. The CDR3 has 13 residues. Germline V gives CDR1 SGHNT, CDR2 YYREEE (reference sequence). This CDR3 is CASSSRDSYEQYF. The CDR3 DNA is TGTGCCAGCAGCTCCCGGGACTCATACGAGCAGTACTTC.

The CDR3 is CASSKPPYEQYF. In DNA, the CDR3 is TGTGCCAGCAGCAAACCCCCCTACGAGCAGTACTTC. J is TRBJ2-7 and V is TRBV7-9; D not certain. This CDR3 region has 12 residues. In germline, CDR1 is SEHNR, CDR2 FQNEAQ (reference sequence). Trimming stripped 5 bases from V and 2 bases from J, with 7 bases between.

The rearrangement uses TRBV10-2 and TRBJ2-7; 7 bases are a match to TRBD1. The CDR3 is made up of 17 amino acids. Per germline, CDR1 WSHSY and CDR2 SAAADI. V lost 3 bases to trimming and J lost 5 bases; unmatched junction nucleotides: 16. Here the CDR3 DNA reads TGCGCCAGCAGTGACAGGGGGTCTCTCGGGACGTGGAACGAGCAGTACTTC. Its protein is CASSDRGSLGTWNEQYF.

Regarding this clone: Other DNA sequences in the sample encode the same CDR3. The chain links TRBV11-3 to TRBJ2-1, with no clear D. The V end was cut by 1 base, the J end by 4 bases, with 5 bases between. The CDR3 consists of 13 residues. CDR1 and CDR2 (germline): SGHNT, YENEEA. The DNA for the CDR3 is TGTGCCAGCAGCTTAGGACCATACAATGAGCAGTTCTTC. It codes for CASSLGPYNEQFF.

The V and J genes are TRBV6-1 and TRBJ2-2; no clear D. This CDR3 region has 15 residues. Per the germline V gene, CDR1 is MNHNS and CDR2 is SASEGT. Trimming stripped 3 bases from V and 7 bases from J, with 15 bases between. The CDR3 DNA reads TGTGCCAGCAGTGAGGTCTCCGCTCTCGGCGGGGAGCTGTTTTTT. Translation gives CASSEVSALGGELFF.

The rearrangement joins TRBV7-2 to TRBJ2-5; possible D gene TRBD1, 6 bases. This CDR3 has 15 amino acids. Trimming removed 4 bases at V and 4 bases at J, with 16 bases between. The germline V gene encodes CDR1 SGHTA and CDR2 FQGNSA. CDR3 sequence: CASSSPQGPGETQYF. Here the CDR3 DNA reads TGTGCCAGCAGCTCCCCCCAGGGGCCGGGAGAGACCCAGTACTTC.

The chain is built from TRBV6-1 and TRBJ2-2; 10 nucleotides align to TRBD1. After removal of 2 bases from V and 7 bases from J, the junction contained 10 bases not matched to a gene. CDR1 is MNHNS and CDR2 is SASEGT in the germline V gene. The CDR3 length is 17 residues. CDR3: CASSETGQGFRGGELFF. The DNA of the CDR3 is TGTGCCAGCAGTGAAACGGGACAGGGGTTTCGAGGCGGGGAGCTGTTTTTT.

CDR3 protein: CASSPSPSGNYNEQFF. CDR3 sequence (DNA): TGTGCCAGCAGCCCAAGTCCTAGCGGGAACTACAATGAGCAGTTCTTC. V and J are TRBV6-4 and TRBJ2-1; 9 bases are a match to TRBD2. The germline V gene encodes CDR1 MRHNA and CDR2 SNTAGT. CDR3 length equals 16 residues. V lost 6 bases and J lost 3; bases outside the gene matches: 9.

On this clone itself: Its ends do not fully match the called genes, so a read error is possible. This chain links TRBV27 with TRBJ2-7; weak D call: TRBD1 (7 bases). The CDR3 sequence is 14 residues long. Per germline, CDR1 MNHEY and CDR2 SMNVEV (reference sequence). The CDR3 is CATSTRQGSHEQYF. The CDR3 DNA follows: TGTGCCACCTCGACTAGACAGGGCTCCCACGAGCAGTACTTC.

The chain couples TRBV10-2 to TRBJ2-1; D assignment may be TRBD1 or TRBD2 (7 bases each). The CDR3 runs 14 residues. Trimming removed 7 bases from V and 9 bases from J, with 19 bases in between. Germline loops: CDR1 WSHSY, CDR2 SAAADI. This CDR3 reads CASTKGASGGEQFF. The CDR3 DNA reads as TGCGCCAGCACTAAGGGGGCTAGCGGCGGTGAGCAGTTCTTC.

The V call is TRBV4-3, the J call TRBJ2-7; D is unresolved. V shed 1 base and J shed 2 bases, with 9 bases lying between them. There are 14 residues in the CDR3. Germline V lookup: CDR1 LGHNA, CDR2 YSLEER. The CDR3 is CASSQAKGPYEQYF. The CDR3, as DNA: TGCGCCAGCAGCCAAGCAAAGGGTCCCTACGAGCAGTACTTC.

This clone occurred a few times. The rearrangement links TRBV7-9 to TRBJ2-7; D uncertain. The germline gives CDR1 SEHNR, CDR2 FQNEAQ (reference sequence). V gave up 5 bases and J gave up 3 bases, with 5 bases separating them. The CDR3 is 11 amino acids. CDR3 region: CASSPDYEQYF. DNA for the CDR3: TGTGCCAGCAGCCCGGACTACGAGCAGTACTTC.

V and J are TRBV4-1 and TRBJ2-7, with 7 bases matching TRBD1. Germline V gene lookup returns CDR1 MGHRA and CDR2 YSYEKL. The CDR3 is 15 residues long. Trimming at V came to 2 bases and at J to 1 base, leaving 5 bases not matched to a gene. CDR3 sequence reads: CASSQTGAASYEQYF. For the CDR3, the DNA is TGCGCCAGCAGCCAAACAGGGGCGGCTTCCTACGAGCAGTACTTC.

The CDR3 DNA follows: TGTGCCAGCAGTTACCCGGGACAGGGGAATGAGCAGTTCTTC. The encoded protein is CASSYPGQGNEQFF. This chain uses TRBV6-5 with TRBJ2-1; TRBD1 agrees at 10 bases. The germline V gene encodes CDR1 MNHEY and CDR2 SVGAGI. J lost 7 bases, V lost 2 bases, and 2 bases had no gene match. The CDR3 spans 14 residues.

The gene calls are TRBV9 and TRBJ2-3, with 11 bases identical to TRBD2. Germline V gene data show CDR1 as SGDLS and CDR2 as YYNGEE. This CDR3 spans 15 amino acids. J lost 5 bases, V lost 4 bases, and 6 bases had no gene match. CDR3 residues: CASSLAGGPGDTQYF. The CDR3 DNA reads TGTGCCAGCAGCTTAGCGGGAGGGCCGGGAGATACGCAGTATTTT.

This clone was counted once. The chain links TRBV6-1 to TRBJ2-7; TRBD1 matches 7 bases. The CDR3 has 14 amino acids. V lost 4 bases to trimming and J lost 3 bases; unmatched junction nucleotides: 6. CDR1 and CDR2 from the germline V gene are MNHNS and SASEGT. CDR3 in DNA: TGTGCCAGCAGTGCCAGACAGGGAAGCTACGAGCAGTACTTC. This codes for CASSARQGSYEQYF.

CDR3 region: CASSVGGTVSEQYF. As DNA, the CDR3 is TGTGCCAGCAGCGTAGGGGGGACGGTGAGCGAGCAGTACTTC. The chain uses TRBV9 and TRBJ2-7, with D perhaps TRBD1 or TRBD2 (5 bases each). Germline CDR1 and CDR2: SGDLS and YYNGEE. There are 14 residues in the CDR3. Deletions cut 0 bases from V and 6 bases from J, with 13 bases between.

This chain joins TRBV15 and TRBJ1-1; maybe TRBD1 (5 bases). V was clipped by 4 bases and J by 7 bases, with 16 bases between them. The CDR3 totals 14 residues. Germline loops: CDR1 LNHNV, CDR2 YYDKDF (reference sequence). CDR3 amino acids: CATSTATGRIEAFF. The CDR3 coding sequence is TGTGCCACCAGCACCGCTACGGGACGGATTGAAGCTTTCTTT.

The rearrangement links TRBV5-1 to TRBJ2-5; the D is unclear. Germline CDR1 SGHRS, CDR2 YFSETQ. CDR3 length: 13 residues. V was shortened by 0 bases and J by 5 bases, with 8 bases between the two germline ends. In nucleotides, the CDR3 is TGCGCCAGCAGCTTGGCCCCGATTGAGACCCAGTACTTC. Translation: CASSLAPIETQYF.

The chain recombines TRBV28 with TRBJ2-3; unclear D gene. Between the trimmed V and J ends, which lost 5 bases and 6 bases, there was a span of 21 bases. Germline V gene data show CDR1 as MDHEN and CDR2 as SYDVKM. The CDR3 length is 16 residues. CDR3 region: CASSSRSRQLRDTQYF. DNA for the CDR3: TGTGCCAGCAGTAGCCGATCCAGGCAGCTTAGGGATACGCAGTATTTT.